This T cell receptor (beta chain) was retrieved from a study of OX40 agonist ivuxolimab in advanced cancers. At the level of the study: Having had anti-PD-1, anti-PD-L1 or anti-CTLA-4 therapy before was allowed, and under 50% had some.

V was pared by 5 bases and J by 2 bases, with 5 bases of the junction left unmatched. The CDR3 is made up of 16 amino acids. Per the germline V gene, CDR1 is SGHVS and CDR2 is FQNEAQ. Sequencing was performed with immunoSEQ multiplex PCR; in TCRdb, only in-frame clones are kept and a portion is missing. The sample carries around 63,000 clones, over 85% recorded once. This clonotype was sampled from an adult with an advanced solid tumor such as melanoma, head and neck, liver or kidney cancer. The source was CD4+ or CD8+ T cells sorted from blood, collected in a trial of the OX40 agonist ivuxolimab. This chain uses TRBV7-8 with TRBJ2-2; the match to TRBD1 covers 10 bases. CDR3 residues: CASSPRTGGNTGELFF. In DNA, the CDR3 is TGTGCCAGCAGCCCACGGACAGGGGGAAACACCGGGGAGCTGTTTTTT.